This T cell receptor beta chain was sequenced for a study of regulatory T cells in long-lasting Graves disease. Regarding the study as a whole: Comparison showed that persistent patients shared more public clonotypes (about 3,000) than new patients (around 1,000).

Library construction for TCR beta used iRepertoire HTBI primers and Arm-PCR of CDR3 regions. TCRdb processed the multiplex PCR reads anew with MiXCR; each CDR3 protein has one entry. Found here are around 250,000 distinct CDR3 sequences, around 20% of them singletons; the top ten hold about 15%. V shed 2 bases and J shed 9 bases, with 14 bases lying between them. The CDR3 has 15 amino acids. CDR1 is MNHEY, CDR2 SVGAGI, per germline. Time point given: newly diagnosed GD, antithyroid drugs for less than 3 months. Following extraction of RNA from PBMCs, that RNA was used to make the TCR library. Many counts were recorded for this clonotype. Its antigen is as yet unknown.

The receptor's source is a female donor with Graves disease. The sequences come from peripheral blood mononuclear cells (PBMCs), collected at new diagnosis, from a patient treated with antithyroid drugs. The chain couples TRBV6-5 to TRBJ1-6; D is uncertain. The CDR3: CASSYNEVLGSPLHF. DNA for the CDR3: TGTGCCAGCAGTTACAATGAGGTTCTGGGTTCACCCCTCCACTTT.